This T cell receptor beta chain was profiled in a study of PD-1 blockade in classical Hodgkin lymphoma. General observations from the study: Patients who responded completely had about the same baseline diversity as newly diagnosed patients.

This CDR3 is built from 16 residues. Losses at the gene ends were 3 bases for V and 3 bases for J; bases not matched to a gene: 3. Germline CDR1 reads SGHNT; CDR2 reads YYREEE (reference sequence). Indicated time point: cycle 4 day 1 (C4D1), after five to seven weeks of nivolumab. All patients experienced relapse after autologous stem cell transplantation, and brentuximab vedotin exposure was variable. As concerns this clone: Its antigen is not identified.

Generated by immunoSEQ multiplex PCR, the TCRdb table keeps only in-frame clones and is missing some. The data contain 25,000 to 40,000 clones, about four fifths of them singletons. The rearrangement links TRBV5-4 to TRBJ2-1; 13 bases match TRBD2. This sequence was found in a human donor with classical Hodgkin lymphoma. This specimen consisted of peripheral blood mononuclear cells (PBMCs), obtained before the fourth cycle of nivolumab. The DNA for the CDR3 is TGTGCCAGCAGCTCCGGACTAGCGGGGGTCTACAATGAGCAGTTCTTC. It specifies CASSSGLAGVYNEQFF.